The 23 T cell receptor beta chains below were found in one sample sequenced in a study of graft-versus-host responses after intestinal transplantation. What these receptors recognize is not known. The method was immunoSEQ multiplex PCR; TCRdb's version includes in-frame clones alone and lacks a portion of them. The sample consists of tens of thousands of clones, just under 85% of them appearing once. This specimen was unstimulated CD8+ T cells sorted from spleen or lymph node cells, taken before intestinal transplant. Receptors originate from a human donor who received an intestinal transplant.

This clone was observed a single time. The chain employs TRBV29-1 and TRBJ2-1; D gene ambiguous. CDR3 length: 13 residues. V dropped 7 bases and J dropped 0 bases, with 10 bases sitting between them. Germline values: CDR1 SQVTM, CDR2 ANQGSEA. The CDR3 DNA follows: TGCAGCGCCCCTCTCAGCTCCTACAATGAGCAGTTCTTC. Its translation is CSAPLSSYNEQFF.

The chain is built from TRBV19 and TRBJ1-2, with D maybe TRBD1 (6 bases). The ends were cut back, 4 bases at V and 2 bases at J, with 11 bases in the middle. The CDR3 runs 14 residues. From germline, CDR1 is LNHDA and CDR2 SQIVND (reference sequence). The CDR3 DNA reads TGTGCCAGTAGTACCGGACAGTTCAACTATGGCTACACCTTC. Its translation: CASSTGQFNYGYTF.

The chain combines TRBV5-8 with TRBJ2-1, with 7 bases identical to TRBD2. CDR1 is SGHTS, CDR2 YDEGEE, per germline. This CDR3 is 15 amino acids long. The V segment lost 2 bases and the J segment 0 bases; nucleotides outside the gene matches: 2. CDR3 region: CASSFGGNSYNEQFF. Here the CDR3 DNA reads TGTGCCAGCAGCTTCGGGGGGAACTCCTACAATGAGCAGTTCTTC.

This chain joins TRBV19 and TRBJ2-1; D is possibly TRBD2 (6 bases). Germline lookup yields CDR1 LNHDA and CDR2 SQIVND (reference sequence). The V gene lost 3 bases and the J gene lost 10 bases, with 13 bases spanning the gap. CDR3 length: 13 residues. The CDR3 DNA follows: TGTGCCAGTAGTATTACGGGAGTAGTGGAGCAGTTCTTC. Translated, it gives CASSITGVVEQFF.

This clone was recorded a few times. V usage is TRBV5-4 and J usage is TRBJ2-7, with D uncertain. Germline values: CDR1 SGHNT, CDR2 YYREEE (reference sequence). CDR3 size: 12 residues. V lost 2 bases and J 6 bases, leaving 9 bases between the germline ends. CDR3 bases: TGTGCCAGCAGCTTTGGGCCCTCCGAGCAGTACTTC. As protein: CASSFGPSEQYF.

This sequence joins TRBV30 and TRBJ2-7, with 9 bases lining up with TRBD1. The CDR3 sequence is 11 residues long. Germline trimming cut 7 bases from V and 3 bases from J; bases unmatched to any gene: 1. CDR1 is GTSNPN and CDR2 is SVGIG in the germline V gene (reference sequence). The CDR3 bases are TGTGCCTCGGACAGGGGCTACGAGCAGTACTTC. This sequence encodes CASDRGYEQYF.

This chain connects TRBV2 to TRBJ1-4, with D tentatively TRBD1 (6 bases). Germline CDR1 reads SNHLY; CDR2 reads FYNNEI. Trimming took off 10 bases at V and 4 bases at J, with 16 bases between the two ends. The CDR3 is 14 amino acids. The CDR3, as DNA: TGTGCCACCACAGCGGGGGCGGGTAATGAAAAACTGTTTTTT. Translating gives CATTAGAGNEKLFF.

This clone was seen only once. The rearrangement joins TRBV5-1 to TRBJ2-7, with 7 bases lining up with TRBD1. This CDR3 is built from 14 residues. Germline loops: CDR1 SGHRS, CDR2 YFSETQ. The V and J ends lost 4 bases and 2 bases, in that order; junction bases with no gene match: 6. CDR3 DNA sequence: TGCGCCAGCAGCCCAACGGGACAGACCTACGAGCAGTACTTC. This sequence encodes CASSPTGQTYEQYF.

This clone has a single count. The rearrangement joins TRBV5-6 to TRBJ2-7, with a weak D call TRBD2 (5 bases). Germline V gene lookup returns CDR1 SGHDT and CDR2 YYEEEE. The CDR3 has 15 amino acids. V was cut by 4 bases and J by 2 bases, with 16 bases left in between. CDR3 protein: CASSGRGGPTYEQYF. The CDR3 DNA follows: TGTGCCAGCAGCGGCCGCGGCGGGCCCACCTACGAGCAGTACTTC.

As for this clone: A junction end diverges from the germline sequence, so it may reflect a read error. CDR3 amino acids: CASSPTRSSYEQYF. In DNA, the CDR3 is TGTGCTAGCAGCCCGACTAGGTCCTCCTACGAGCAGTACTTC. V and J are TRBV7-7 and TRBJ2-7; the D gene is possibly TRBD2 (6 bases). Germline V CDR1 and CDR2: SSHAT, FNYEAQ (reference sequence). CDR3 length: 14 amino acids.

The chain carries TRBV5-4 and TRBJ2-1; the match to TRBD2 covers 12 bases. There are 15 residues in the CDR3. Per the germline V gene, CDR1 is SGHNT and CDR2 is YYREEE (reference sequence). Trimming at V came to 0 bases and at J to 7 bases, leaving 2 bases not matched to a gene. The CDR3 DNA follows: TGTGCCAGCAGCTTGGGGACTAGCGGGGTTAATGAGCAGTTCTTC. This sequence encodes CASSLGTSGVNEQFF.

This chain's CDR3 is CASSFYPPERGVYEQYF. CDR3 bases: TGTGCCAGCAGTTTCTACCCCCCGGAGCGGGGGGTCTACGAGCAGTACTTC. This rearrangement joins TRBV27 to TRBJ2-7, with 9 bases aligning to TRBD2. With 3 bases clipped from V and 3 bases from J, the junction kept 12 bases outside the gene matches. Per the germline V gene, CDR1 is MNHEY and CDR2 is SMNVEV (reference sequence). The CDR3 consists of 17 residues.

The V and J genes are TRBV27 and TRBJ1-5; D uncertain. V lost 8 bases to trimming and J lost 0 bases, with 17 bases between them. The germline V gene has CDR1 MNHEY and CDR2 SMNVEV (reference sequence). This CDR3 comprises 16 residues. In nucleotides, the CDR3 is TGTGCCAGCCGCGGCCGAGGCGAATATAGCAATCAGCCCCAGCATTTT. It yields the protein CASRGRGEYSNQPQHF.

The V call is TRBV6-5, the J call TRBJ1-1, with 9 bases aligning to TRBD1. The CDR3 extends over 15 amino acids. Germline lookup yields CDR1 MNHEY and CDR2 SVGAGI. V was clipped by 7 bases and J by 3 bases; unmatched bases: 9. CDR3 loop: CASIPDRGLDTEAFF. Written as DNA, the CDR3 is TGTGCCAGCATACCGGACAGGGGTCTGGACACTGAAGCTTTCTTT.

The CDR3 is CATSRVNPGQGQYEQYF. The CDR3 nucleotides are TGTGCCACCAGCAGAGTGAACCCGGGACAGGGGCAGTACGAGCAGTACTTC. The chain carries TRBV15 and TRBJ2-7, with TRBD1 matching 10 bases. The ends lost 1 base at V and 4 bases at J; junction bases unmatched: 10. Germline V gives CDR1 LNHNV, CDR2 YYDKDF (reference sequence). The CDR3 is 17 amino acids.

For the CDR3, the DNA is TGTGCCAGCAGTGCACTAGCGGGAGCGTACAATGAGCAGTTCTTC. It encodes CASSALAGAYNEQFF. The chain joins TRBV2 to TRBJ2-1; 11 nucleotides line up with TRBD2. Germline V gene sequence: CDR1 SNHLY, CDR2 FYNNEI. V trimming: 4 bases; J trimming: 4 bases; junction bases outside the gene matches: 3. This CDR3 comprises 15 residues.

The CDR3, as DNA: TGTGCCTGGAGTGTACTGACGACTACTGAAGCTTTCTTT. Its protein is CAWSVLTTTEAFF. The rearrangement uses TRBV30 and TRBJ1-1; D ambiguous. The CDR3 is 13 amino acids. Germline CDR1 is GTSNPN and CDR2 is SVGIG (reference sequence). Trimming took 0 bases from V and 5 from J, leaving 10 bases between them.

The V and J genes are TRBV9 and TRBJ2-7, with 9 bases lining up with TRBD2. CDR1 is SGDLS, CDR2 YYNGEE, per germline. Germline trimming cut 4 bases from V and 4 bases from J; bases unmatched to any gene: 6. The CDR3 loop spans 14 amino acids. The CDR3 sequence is CASSPGLAMYEQYF. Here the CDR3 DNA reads TGTGCCAGCAGCCCGGGACTAGCTATGTACGAGCAGTACTTC.

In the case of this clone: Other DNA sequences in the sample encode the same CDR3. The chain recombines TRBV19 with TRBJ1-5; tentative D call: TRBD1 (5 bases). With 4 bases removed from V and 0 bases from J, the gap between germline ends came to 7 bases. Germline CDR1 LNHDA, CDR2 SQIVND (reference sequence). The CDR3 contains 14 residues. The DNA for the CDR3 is TGTGCCAGTAGTAGGGGGGGTAGCAATCAGCCCCAGCATTTT. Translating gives CASSRGGSNQPQHF.

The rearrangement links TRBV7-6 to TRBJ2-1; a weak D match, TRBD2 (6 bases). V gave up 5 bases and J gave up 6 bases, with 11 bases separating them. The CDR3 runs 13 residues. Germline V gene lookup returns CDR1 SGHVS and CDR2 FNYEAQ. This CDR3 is CASSPTRGNEQFF. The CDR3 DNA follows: TGTGCCAGCAGCCCGACTAGGGGCAATGAGCAGTTCTTC.

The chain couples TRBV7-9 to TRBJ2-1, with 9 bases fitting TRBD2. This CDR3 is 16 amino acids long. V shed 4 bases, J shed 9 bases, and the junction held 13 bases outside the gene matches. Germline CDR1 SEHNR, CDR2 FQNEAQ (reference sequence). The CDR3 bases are TGTGCCAGCAGCTCCAGTAGCGGGAGTAAGGGAGGTGAGCAGTTCTTC. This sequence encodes CASSSSSGSKGGEQFF.

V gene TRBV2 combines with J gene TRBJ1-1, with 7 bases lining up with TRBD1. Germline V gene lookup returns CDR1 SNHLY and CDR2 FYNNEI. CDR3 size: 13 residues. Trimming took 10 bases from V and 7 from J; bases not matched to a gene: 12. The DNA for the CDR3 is TGTGCCACCCTGCCTCACAGGGGAGGTGAAGCTTTCTTT. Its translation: CATLPHRGGEAFF. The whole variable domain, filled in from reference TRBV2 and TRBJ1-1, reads EPEVTQTPSHQVTQMGQEVILRCVPISNHLYFYWYRQILGQKVEFLVSFYNNEISEKSEIFDDQFSVERPDGSNFTLKIRSTKLEDSAMYFCATLPHRGGEAFFGQGTRLTVV.

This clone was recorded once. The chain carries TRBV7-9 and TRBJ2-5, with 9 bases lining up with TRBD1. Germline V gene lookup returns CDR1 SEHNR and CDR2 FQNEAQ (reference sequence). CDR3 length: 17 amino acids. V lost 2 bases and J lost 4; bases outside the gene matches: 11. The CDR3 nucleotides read TGTGCCAGCAGCTTATCCCCGGTAGGACAGGGGACAGAGACCCAGTACTTC. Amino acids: CASSLSPVGQGTETQYF.